This TCR beta chain was obtained from a study of regulatory T cells in long-lasting Graves disease. Study at large: The antithyroid drugs taken by newly diagnosed Graves' patients had been used for under 3 months.

The germline V and J ends were trimmed by 3 bases and 1 base, with 9 bases remaining between them. From germline, CDR1 is SQVTM and CDR2 ANQGSEA. CDR3 size: 14 residues. There are many counts of this clonotype. iRepertoire HTBI primers and Arm-PCR of CDR3 regions built TCR beta libraries. TCRdb reprocessed the multiplex PCR reads with MiXCR, giving one entry per CDR3 protein. The profile shows 680,000 or so distinct CDR3 sequences, less than 20% of them singletons. Time point of the sample: newly diagnosed GD, antithyroid drugs for less than 3 months. The TCR library used RNA extracted from PBMCs. These data were likewise used in another study, on T cells in Graves' hyperthyroidism and ophthalmopathy. That source adds: The HTBI set primed first-round TCR CDR3 RT-PCR. By a 13 V-J model, ophthalmopathy was set apart from stable hyperthyroidism.

The source material was peripheral blood mononuclear cells (PBMCs), sampled at new diagnosis, from a patient treated with antithyroid drugs. The gene calls are TRBV29-1 and TRBJ1-4, with D perhaps TRBD1 (5 bases). This TCR was recovered from a woman between 25 and 40 years old with Graves disease. The CDR3 spells CSVERGGTNEKLFF. In nucleotides, the CDR3 is TGCAGCGTTGAGCGCGGGGGAACTAATGAAAAACTGTTTTTT.